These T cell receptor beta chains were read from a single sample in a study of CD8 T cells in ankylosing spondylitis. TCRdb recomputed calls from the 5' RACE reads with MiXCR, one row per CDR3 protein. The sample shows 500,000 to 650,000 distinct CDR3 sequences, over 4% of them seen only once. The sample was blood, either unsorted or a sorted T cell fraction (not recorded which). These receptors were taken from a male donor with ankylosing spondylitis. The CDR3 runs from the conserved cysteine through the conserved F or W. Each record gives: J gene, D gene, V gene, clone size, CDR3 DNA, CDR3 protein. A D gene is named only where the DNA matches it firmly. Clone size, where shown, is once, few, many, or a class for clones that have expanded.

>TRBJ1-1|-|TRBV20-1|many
TGCAGTGCAGATACGGACGCCTCTGAAGCTTTCTTT
CSADTDASEAFF
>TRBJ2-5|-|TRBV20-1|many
TGCAGTCCCCGGGACTTCGTGGAGACCCAGTACTTC
CSPRDFVETQYF
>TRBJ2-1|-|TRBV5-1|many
TGCGCCAGCAGCTTGGGTTCTACCGGGGGCAATGAGCAGTTCTTC
CASSLGSTGGNEQFF
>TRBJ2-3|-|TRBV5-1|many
TGCGCCAGCAGCTTGGCGGCGGGCGGCTTGGATACGCAGTATTTT
CASSLAAGGLDTQYF
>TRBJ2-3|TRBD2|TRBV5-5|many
TGTGCCAGCAGCTCGATACTAGCGGGAGGGCCTAATACGCAGTATTTT
CASSSILAGGPNTQYF
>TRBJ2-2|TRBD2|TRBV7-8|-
TGTGCCAGCAGCGGACTAGCGGGTATCAGGGAGCTGTTTTTT
CASSGLAGIRELFF
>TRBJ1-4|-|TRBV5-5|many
TGTGCCAGCAGCTTGGGGGCAGATGAAAAACTGTTTTTT
CASSLGADEKLFF
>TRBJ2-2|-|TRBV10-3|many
TGTGCCATCAGTGCTGGACCCAACACCGGGGAGCTGTTTTTT
CAISAGPNTGELFF
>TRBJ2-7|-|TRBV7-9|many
TGTGCCAGCAGCACTCGGGACACCCCCTACGAGCAGTACTTC
CASSTRDTPYEQYF
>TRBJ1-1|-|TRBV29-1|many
TGCAGCGCACAGGGGAACACTGAAGCTTTCTTT
CSAQGNTEAFF
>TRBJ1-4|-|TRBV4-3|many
TGCGCCAGCAGCCAAGATTGGGCAACTAATGAAAAACTGTTTTTT
CASSQDWATNEKLFF
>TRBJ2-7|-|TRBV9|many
TGTGCCAGCAGCGTAGGGGTGGGGGGCCAGAGCTCCTACGAGCAGTACTTC
CASSVGVGGQSSYEQYF
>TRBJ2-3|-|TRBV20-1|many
TGCAGTGCTAGGCGCAGCACAGATACGCAGTATTTT
CSARRSTDTQYF
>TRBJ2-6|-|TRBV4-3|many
TGCGCCAGCAGCCAAGGCGAGAGGGTCTCTGGGGCCAACGTCCTGACTTTC
CASSQGERVSGANVLTF
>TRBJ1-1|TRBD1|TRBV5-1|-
TGCGCCAGCAGCTTAGGCCGGGACAGGGTGGTTTTGGAAGCTTTCTTT
CASSLGRDRVVLEAFF
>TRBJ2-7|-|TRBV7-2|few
TGTGCCAGCAGCTTAGGGGGCCGGACCCCCTACGAGCAGTACTTC
CASSLGGRTPYEQYF
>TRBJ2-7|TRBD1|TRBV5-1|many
TGCGCCAGCAGCCCGTGGACAGGGGGGCCTTTCGAGCAGTACTTC
CASSPWTGGPFEQYF
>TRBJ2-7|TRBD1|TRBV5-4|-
TGTGCCAGCAGCTTAGCCGGGACAGGGGATTTCTACGAGCAGTACTTC
CASSLAGTGDFYEQYF
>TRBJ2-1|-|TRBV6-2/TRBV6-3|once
TGTGCCAGCAGCAACCCTGGCCCTACCACCCAGTTCTTC
CASSNPGPTTQFF
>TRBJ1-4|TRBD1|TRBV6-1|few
TGTGCCAGCGGAGGACAGGCATCAACTAATGAAAAACTGTTTTTT
CASGGQASTNEKLFF
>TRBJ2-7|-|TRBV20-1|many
TGCAGTGCCCCGACAGGTGGCGAGCAGTACTTC
CSAPTGGEQYF
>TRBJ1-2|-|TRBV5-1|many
TGCGCCAGCAGCTGGGGACTCTATGGCTACACCTTC
CASSWGLYGYTF
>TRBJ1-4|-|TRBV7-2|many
TGTGCCAGCAGCTTAAATTTGGGTGCGGCGGGGGAACTGTTTTTT
CASSLNLGAAGELFF
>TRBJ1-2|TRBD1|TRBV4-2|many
TGTGCCAGCAGCCAAGTATCAGGGACAGTACCCTCCCGATATGGCTACACCTTC
CASSQVSGTVPSRYGYTF
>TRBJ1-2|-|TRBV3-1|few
TGTGCCAGCAGCCAAGAATTTTTCGACAGGCGTAGAGACTATGGCTACACCTTC
CASSQEFFDRRRDYGYTF
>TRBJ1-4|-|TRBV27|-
TGTGCCAGCAGTTTCTTCAGGGGACATGAAAAACTGTTTTTT
CASSFFRGHEKLFF
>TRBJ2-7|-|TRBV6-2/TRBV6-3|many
TGTGCCAGCAGTTACTCGGACACCTACGAGCAGTACTTC
CASSYSDTYEQYF
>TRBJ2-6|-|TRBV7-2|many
TGTGCCAGCAGCTTCAGGGTTTATGGGGCCAACGTCCTGACTTTC
CASSFRVYGANVLTF
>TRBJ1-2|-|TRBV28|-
TGTGCCAGCAGTATAGGACAGGGCTACACCTTC
CASSIGQGYTF
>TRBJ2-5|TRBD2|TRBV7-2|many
TGTGCCAGCAGCTTAGCCGCTAGCGGGGGGGTCCGGTATGAGACCCAGTACTTC
CASSLAASGGVRYETQYF
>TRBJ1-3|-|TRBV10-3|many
TGTGCCATCAGGGGTGCAGAGGGTAGCTCTGGAAACACCATATATTTT
CAIRGAEGSSGNTIYF
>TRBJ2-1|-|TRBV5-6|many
TGTGCCAGCAGCTTTCAGGGCTCCCAAGCGGGTTACTCCTACAATGAGCAGTTCTTC
CASSFQGSQAGYSYNEQFF
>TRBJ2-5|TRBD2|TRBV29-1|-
TGCAGCGTTCTTCTGCGGGGGGTGGAGACCCAGTACTTC
CSVLLRGVETQYF
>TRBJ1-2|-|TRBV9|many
TGTGCCAGCAGCGTAGAAGCTTTCAACTATGGCTACACCTTC
CASSVEAFNYGYTF
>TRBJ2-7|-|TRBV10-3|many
TGTGCCATCAGTGGGACGCAGGCGGGAAACGAGCAGTACTTC
CAISGTQAGNEQYF
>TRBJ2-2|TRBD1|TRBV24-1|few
TGTGCCACCAGTGATTCCAGGGGGCAGGGCCACACCGGGGAGCTGTTTTTT
CATSDSRGQGHTGELFF
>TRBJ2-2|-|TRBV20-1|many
TGCAGTGCTAGAGATCTGGGGGGGCTTATAGGTTCCGGGGAGCTGTTTTTT
CSARDLGGLIGSGELFF
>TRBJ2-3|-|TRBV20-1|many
TGCAGTGCTACCGTTACTGGCACAGATACGCAGTATTTT
CSATVTGTDTQYF
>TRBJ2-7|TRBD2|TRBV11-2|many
TGTGCCAGCAGCTTTATCCCCGGGGGGGCCTACGAGCAGTACTTC
CASSFIPGGAYEQYF
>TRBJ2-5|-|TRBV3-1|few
TGTGCCAGCAGCCATTTAGGGGAAGAGACCCAGTACTTC
CASSHLGEETQYF
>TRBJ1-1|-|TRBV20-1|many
TGCAGTGCCTTGGGACACCAGAACACTGAAGCTTTCTTT
CSALGHQNTEAFF
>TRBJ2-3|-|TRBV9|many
TGTGCCAGCAGCAATCGACTGACAGATACGCAGTATTTT
CASSNRLTDTQYF
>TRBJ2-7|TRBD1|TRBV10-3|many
TGTGCCATCAAGACAGGGGACGAGCAGTACTTC
CAIKTGDEQYF
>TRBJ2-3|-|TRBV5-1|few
TGCGCCAGCAGCTTGTCGCCCGCCAGGGTGGGGTATAGCACAGATACGCAGTATTTT
CASSLSPARVGYSTDTQYF
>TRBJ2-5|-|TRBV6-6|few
TGTGCCAGCACCACCGCCAGGCAAGAGACCCAGTACTTC
CASTTARQETQYF
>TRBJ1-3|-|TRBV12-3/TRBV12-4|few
TGTGCCAGCGGTAAGGAGGGCTCTGGAAACACCATATATTTT
CASGKEGSGNTIYF
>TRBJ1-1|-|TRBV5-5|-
TGTGCCAGCAGCTTGCATATGGCTTCTATGAACACTGAAGCTTTCTTT
CASSLHMASMNTEAFF
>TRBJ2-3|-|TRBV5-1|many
TGCGCCAGCAGCTTGGGCAGGGCTGAGGCGGATACGCAGTATTTT
CASSLGRAEADTQYF
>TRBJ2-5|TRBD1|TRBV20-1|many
TGCAGTGCTAAACCTACAGGGGGAGAGACCCAGTACTTC
CSAKPTGGETQYF
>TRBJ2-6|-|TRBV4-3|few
TGCGCCAGCAGCCAGCGGACGGCGAAACTCTCTGGGGCCAACGTCCTGACTTTC
CASSQRTAKLSGANVLTF
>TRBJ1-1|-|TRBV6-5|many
TGTGCCAGCAGTTACGTGGAGGTGAGGGGAACTGAAGCTTTCTTT
CASSYVEVRGTEAFF
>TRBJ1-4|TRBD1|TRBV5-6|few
TGTGCCAGCAGCTACAAAAAGGGACAGAGAAGAACTAATGAAAAACTGTTTTTT
CASSYKKGQRRTNEKLFF
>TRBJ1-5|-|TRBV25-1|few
TGTGCCAGCAGTGTAGGGAGGGATACTCAGCCCCAGCATTTT
CASSVGRDTQPQHF